This TCR beta chain was documented in a study of blood T cell repertoires in COVID-19. Study context: The cDNA or gDNA used as material had been derived from T cells, B-cell-depleted T cells, or PBMCs.

Participants had their cohort set by participant-reported clinical history. Measured with immunoSEQ multiplex PCR; TCRdb has only the in-frame clones, and not every one. The sample has about 330,000 clones, 80% to 90% seen once; the top ten hold less than 5.5%. The CDR3 sequence is 13 residues long. Germline V gene lookup returns CDR1 MNHEY and CDR2 SVGAGI. Between the trimmed V and J ends, which lost 8 bases and 2 bases, there was a span of 11 bases. Sequencing was carried out using PBMCs or T cells enriched from blood (not recorded which). This rearrangement joins TRBV6-5 to TRBJ2-3; tentatively, D is TRBD2 (5 bases). This receptor was identified in a man aged 30 to 39 who had recovered from COVID-19. The CDR3 bases are TGTGCCAGCTTGTGGGAGTCCACAGATACGCAGTATTTT. This sequence encodes CASLWESTDTQYF.